The 12 T cell receptor beta chains listed next were all sequenced from one sample in a study of T cell responses to AZD1222 COVID-19 vaccine. This table comes from immunoSEQ multiplex PCR, and its TCRdb copy is limited to in-frame clones, with some not included. Here the sample spans about 110,000 clones, approximately 90% being singletons. The source material was peripheral blood, sampled 28 days after the second AZD1222 dose. These receptor sequences come from an adult who received the AZD1222 COVID-19 vaccine.

The chain carries TRBV14 and TRBJ2-5; 7 bases line up with TRBD2. This CDR3 is built from 15 residues. Per the germline V gene, CDR1 is SGHDN and CDR2 is FVKESK. V trimming: 4 bases; J trimming: 7 bases; junction bases outside the gene matches: 12. The CDR3 is CASSPVEAGRGTQYF. The CDR3 coding sequence is TGTGCCAGCAGCCCCGTCGAAGCGGGACGTGGGACCCAGTACTTC.

The chain joins TRBV5-1 to TRBJ1-1; 8 nucleotides match TRBD1. CDR3 length: 14 amino acids. Germline CDR1 is SGHRS and CDR2 is YFSETQ. After removal of 3 bases from V and 11 bases from J, the junction contained 12 bases not matched to a gene. CDR3 sequence: CASSSQGARMQAFF. The CDR3 nucleotides are TGCGCCAGCAGCTCGCAGGGGGCGAGGATGCAGGCTTTCTTT.

V and J are TRBV5-5 and TRBJ1-1, with TRBD1 identical over 9 bases. Germline assignment: CDR1 SGHKS and CDR2 YYEKEE (reference sequence). The CDR3 runs to 14 residues. V shed 4 bases and J 9 bases; nucleotides not matched to a gene: 10. In DNA, the CDR3 is TGTGCCAGCAGCACCGCCGGGACAGGGATCAAAGCTTTCTTT. Its translation is CASSTAGTGIKAFF.

This rearrangement joins TRBV19 to TRBJ1-5, with 10 bases matching TRBD1. The CDR3 spans 16 residues. After removal of 5 bases from V and 7 bases from J, the junction contained 11 bases not matched to a gene. CDR1 is LNHDA and CDR2 is SQIVND in the germline V gene (reference sequence). The CDR3 DNA reads as TGTGCCAGTAGTGGGCCGGGACAGGGGATTATGCAGCCCCAGCATTTT. Protein: CASSGPGQGIMQPQHF.

This chain joins TRBV4-2 and TRBJ1-3; the D is unclear. The CDR3 contains 13 residues. The ends were cut back, 0 bases at V and 7 bases at J, with 7 bases in the middle. Germline CDR1 is LGHNA and CDR2 is YNFKEQ. CDR3 residues: CASSQDFENTIYF. For the CDR3, the DNA is TGTGCCAGCAGCCAAGATTTCGAGAACACCATATATTTT.

The chain has TRBV27 and TRBJ2-1; D is unresolved. Germline assignment: CDR1 MNHEY and CDR2 SMNVEV (reference sequence). Trimming took 3 bases from V and 9 from J, leaving 12 bases between them. The CDR3 length is 13 residues. The CDR3 reads CASSFAGVAEQFF. The CDR3 DNA reads as TGTGCCAGCAGTTTCGCCGGTGTTGCTGAGCAGTTCTTC.

This chain uses TRBV10-3 with TRBJ1-4; D perhaps matches TRBD1 (5 bases). The V and J ends lost 2 bases and 7 bases respectively, with 8 bases between them. This CDR3 comprises 13 residues. CDR1 ENHRY and CDR2 SYGVKD come from the germline V gene. CDR3: CAISEQGREKLFF. The DNA for the CDR3 is TGTGCCATCAGTGAGCAGGGACGTGAAAAACTGTTTTTT.

V is TRBV27 and J is TRBJ2-5, with D tentatively TRBD1 (6 bases). The germline V gene has CDR1 MNHEY and CDR2 SMNVEV (reference sequence). The CDR3 covers 15 residues. Trimming stripped 5 bases from V and 2 bases from J, with 15 bases between. The CDR3 DNA reads as TGTGCCAGCAGTCCCTCTCAGGGGAATCAAGAGACCCAGTACTTC. It is translated as CASSPSQGNQETQYF.

The J gene is TRBJ2-7, the V gene TRBV30; no clear D. Germline V lookup: CDR1 GTSNPN, CDR2 SVGIG (reference sequence). This CDR3 has 11 amino acids. Trimming shortened V by 3 bases and J by 3 bases, and 6 bases separated the two germline ends. CDR3 loop: CAWSLGYEQYF. As DNA, the CDR3 is TGTGCCTGGAGCCTGGGCTACGAGCAGTACTTC. Drawing the rest from reference TRBV30 and TRBJ2-7, the complete variable domain is SQTIHQWPATLVQPVGSPLSLECTVEGTSNPNLYWYRQAAGRGLQLLFYSVGIGQISSEVPQNLSASRPQDRQFILSSKKLLLSDSGFYLCAWSLGYEQYFGPGTRLTVT.

The rearrangement uses TRBV12-3 or TRBV12-4 and TRBJ1-2; 8 positions match TRBD1. Losses at the gene ends were 6 bases for V and 4 bases for J; bases not matched to a gene: 4. The CDR3 extends over 13 amino acids. DNA for the CDR3: TGTGCCAGCAGCAGGGGGCGCGTCTATGGCTACACCTTC. Protein: CASSRGRVYGYTF.

For the CDR3, the DNA is TGTGCCAGCACGCCTCTAGCGGGAGTGGGCGGGGAGCTGTTTTTT. Translated: CASTPLAGVGGELFF. This chain joins TRBV27 and TRBJ2-2, with 10 bases lining up with TRBD2. J gave up 7 bases and V 7 bases, and 9 bases lay outside the gene matches. This CDR3 region has 15 residues. CDR1 is MNHEY and CDR2 is SMNVEV in the germline V gene (reference sequence).

The V gene is TRBV28, the J gene TRBJ1-5; no reliable D call. Germline V gene lookup returns CDR1 MDHEN and CDR2 SYDVKM. This CDR3 has 13 amino acids. V lost 2 bases and J lost 1, with 3 bases in between. The CDR3 is CASSLRSNQPQHF. The CDR3 nucleotides read TGTGCCAGCAGTTTACGGAGCAATCAGCCCCAGCATTTT.